One and the same sample provided the 27 T cell receptor beta chains below, sequenced in a study of Graves' ophthalmopathy and Graves' hyperthyroidism. RNA served as the template for amplifying TCR beta CDR3 regions. After a first-round RT-PCR with HTBI primers, a second-round multiplex PCR was run. TCRdb ran MiXCR on the multiplex PCR reads and lists one entry per CDR3 protein. This sample carries hundreds of thousands of distinct CDR3 sequences, 21% of them seen once, and the ten largest clones take around 3.1%. The sequenced sample was peripheral blood. The receptors were gathered from a woman aged 18-29 years with stable Graves' hyperthyroidism.

This clonotype occurred a few times. The V and J genes are TRBV29-1 and TRBJ2-5; D is unclear. The CDR3 covers 11 residues. V was cut by 5 bases and J by 4 bases, with 8 bases left in between. Germline assignment: CDR1 SQVTM and CDR2 ANQGSEA. Here the CDR3 reads CSVSPPETQYF. As DNA, the CDR3 is TGCAGCGTTAGTCCTCCAGAGACCCAGTACTTC.

This clonotype showed up just a few times. V is TRBV20-1 and J is TRBJ1-6; D perhaps matches TRBD1 (6 bases). CDR1 and CDR2 from the germline V gene are DFQATT and SNEGSKA (reference sequence). The CDR3 totals 18 residues. Trimming left V 0 bases short and J 0 bases short, with 15 bases between. In nucleotides, the CDR3 is TGCAGTGCTAGAGATTACCTACAGGGACGCTCCTATAATTCACCCCTCCACTTT. Its translation is CSARDYLQGRSYNSPLHF.

Details on this clonotype: This could be a read error, since a much larger clone is one nucleotide away. The V and J genes are TRBV24-1 and TRBJ1-2, with TRBD1 matching over 8 bases. From germline, CDR1 is KGHDR and CDR2 SFDVKD. This CDR3 contains 13 residues. DNA of the CDR3: TGTGCCACCAGTGCCCTGGACAGGGATGGCCACACCTTC. This encodes CATSALDRDGHTF.

V is TRBV6-2 or TRBV6-3 and J is TRBJ1-5; 8 bases line up with TRBD1. Germline V gives CDR1 MNHEY, CDR2 SVGEGT. The CDR3 length is 14 residues. J lost 5 bases, V lost 8 bases, and 8 bases had no gene match. The CDR3 region has the DNA TGTGCCAGCGGCCCTACAGGGGGTCATCAGCCCCAGCATTTT. It specifies CASGPTGGHQPQHF.

This clonotype was detected ten times or more. The V call is TRBV7-2, the J call TRBJ2-5; TRBD2 aligns across 7 bases. This CDR3 region has 15 residues. The J segment lost 9 bases and the V segment lost 4 bases, leaving 14 bases of the junction unmatched. CDR1 is SGHTA and CDR2 is FQGNSA in the germline V gene. The CDR3 DNA reads TGTGCCAGCAGCTCCCGGGACTACCTCCGGGGGGCCCAGTACTTC. It encodes CASSSRDYLRGAQYF.

The V and J genes are TRBV7-8 and TRBJ2-7, with TRBD2 matching over 7 bases. The CDR3 has 15 residues. V was clipped by 2 bases and J by 10 bases; unmatched bases: 14. Per the germline V gene, CDR1 is SGHVS and CDR2 is FQNEAQ. The CDR3 spells CASSLWPGLSRDQYF. In DNA form, the CDR3 reads TGTGCCAGCAGCTTATGGCCGGGACTATCGCGCGATCAGTACTTC.

At least ten counts were recorded for this clonotype. The CDR3 DNA is TGTGCCAGCAGTTTATCCCACGAGCAGTACTTC. Residues: CASSLSHEQYF. The chain combines TRBV12-3 or TRBV12-4 with TRBJ2-7; unclear D gene. The CDR3 runs to 11 residues. V was pared by 2 bases and J by 5 bases, with 4 bases between.

This clonotype has a count of ten or more. The V and J genes are TRBV6-5 and TRBJ2-7; D unresolved. V lost 3 bases to trimming and J lost 0 bases, with 15 bases between them. The CDR3 has 16 amino acids. Germline lookup yields CDR1 MNHEY and CDR2 SVGAGI. Here the CDR3 reads CASSYSRAGRSYEQYF. The DNA of the CDR3 is TGTGCCAGCAGTTATTCACGCGCAGGCCGCTCCTACGAGCAGTACTTC.

This clonotype was counted once. Being one base from a much bigger clone, this may be a read error. The rearrangement uses TRBV9 and TRBJ2-7, with a weak D call TRBD2 (6 bases). The V gene's germline CDR1 is SGDLS and CDR2 YYNGEE. The CDR3 is 14 amino acids. The CDR3 DNA reads TGTGTCAGCAGCGTAGCGGTGGGAGCCTACGAGCAGTACTTC. This gives the protein CVSSVAVGAYEQYF.

CDR3 loop: CASSPTGLQPQHF. CDR3 DNA: TGTGCCAGCAGCCCTACAGGGCTACAGCCCCAGCATTTT. This chain joins TRBV12-3 or TRBV12-4 and TRBJ1-5; perhaps TRBD1 as D (6 bases). V was trimmed by 6 bases and J by 7 bases, leaving 13 bases between them. This CDR3 region has 13 residues.

In this sample, this clonotype turned up many times. The V gene is TRBV15, the J gene TRBJ1-6; 9 nucleotides match TRBD1. The germline V gene has CDR1 LNHNV and CDR2 YYDKDF (reference sequence). V was pared by 1 base and J by 8 bases, with 3 bases of the junction left unmatched. The CDR3 sequence is 15 residues long. The CDR3 sequence: CATSRVQGAYSPLHF. In DNA form, the CDR3 reads TGTGCCACCAGCAGAGTACAGGGGGCTTATTCACCCCTCCACTTT.

This clonotype showed up many times. The rearrangement links TRBV20-1 to TRBJ1-1; D is undetermined. This CDR3 has 15 amino acids. V was trimmed by 0 bases and J by 4 bases, leaving 15 bases between them. The germline gives CDR1 DFQATT, CDR2 SNEGSKA (reference sequence). CDR3 loop: CSARDTTFLLTEAFF. Here the CDR3 DNA reads TGCAGTGCTAGAGATACCACCTTTTTACTCACTGAAGCTTTCTTT.

This clonotype has at least ten counts. The gene calls are TRBV12-3 or TRBV12-4 and TRBJ2-5; maybe TRBD1 (7 bases). Trimming stripped 4 bases from V and 4 bases from J, with 16 bases between. The CDR3 extends over 15 amino acids. This CDR3 reads CASSSRQGGGETQYF. DNA for the CDR3: TGTGCCAGCAGTTCACGCCAGGGGGGTGGAGAGACCCAGTACTTC.

The CDR3 protein is CASSPADRPYEQYF. CDR3 nucleotide sequence: TGTGCCAGCAGTCCCGCGGACCGTCCCTACGAGCAGTACTTC. This chain uses TRBV12-3 or TRBV12-4 with TRBJ2-7, with D hard to call. CDR3 length equals 14 residues. V shed 5 bases and J shed 2 bases, with 13 bases lying between them.

This clonotype showed up just a few times. The chain carries TRBV12-3 or TRBV12-4 and TRBJ2-2; tentatively, D is TRBD1 (6 bases). The CDR3 loop spans 16 amino acids. The V gene lost 5 bases and the J gene lost 1 base, with 14 bases spanning the gap. The CDR3 region is CASSLMPGQNTGELFF. CDR3 DNA sequence: TGTGCCAGCAGTCTGATGCCGGGACAGAACACCGGGGAGCTGTTTTTT.

This clonotype has a count of ten or more. V usage is TRBV6-6 and J usage is TRBJ2-6; 8 nucleotides line up with TRBD1. The CDR3 length is 19 residues. The ends lost 6 bases at V and 0 bases at J; junction bases unmatched: 13. CDR1 is MNHNY, CDR2 SVGAGI, per germline (reference sequence). DNA for the CDR3: TGTGCCAGCAGGCAGACAGGGGTGCCCCTACACTCTGGGGCCAACGTCCTGACTTTC. Protein product: CASRQTGVPLHSGANVLTF.

Comments on this clonotype: A much larger clone lies one base from this, so it may be a read error. The V gene is TRBV12-3 or TRBV12-4, the J gene TRBJ2-7; D call uncertain. The CDR3 covers 11 residues. The CDR3 coding sequence is TGTGCCAGCAGTGAATACGACGAGCAGGACTTC. Translated, it gives CASSEYDEQDF.

This clonotype was observed a handful of times. A much larger clone differs from this one at a single base, so this may be a read error. The chain employs TRBV24-1 and TRBJ2-5; 7 nucleotides agree with TRBD1. CDR1 is KGHDR, CDR2 SFDVKD, per germline. The CDR3 covers 15 residues. The CDR3 DNA reads TGTGCCACCAGTGGACCGGGACAGTACCAAGAGACCAAGTACTTC. Protein: CATSGPGQYQETKYF.

This clonotype was counted between two and nine times. This chain joins TRBV30 and TRBJ2-5; unclear D gene. The V end was cut by 2 bases, the J end by 0 bases, with 7 bases between. This CDR3 spans 13 amino acids. Germline V gene data show CDR1 as GTSNPN and CDR2 as SVGIG (reference sequence). As DNA, the CDR3 is TGTGCCTGGAGTAGAATGCACCAAGAGACCCAGTACTTC. This gives the protein CAWSRMHQETQYF.

This clonotype has at least ten counts. The V and J genes are TRBV19 and TRBJ2-7; no firm D call. The CDR3 is 13 residues long. Trimming stripped 2 bases from V and 3 bases from J, with 8 bases between. CDR1 LNHDA and CDR2 SQIVND come from the germline V gene (reference sequence). The CDR3 coding sequence is TGTGCCAGTAGTATAACAGTGGACTACGAGCAGTACTTC. Its protein is CASSITVDYEQYF.

This clonotype has at least ten counts. The CDR3, as DNA: TGTGCCTATGGGCCGCGACAGGGCGGATCCGGGGAGCTGTTTTTT. It specifies CAYGPRQGGSGELFF. The rearrangement joins TRBV12-3 or TRBV12-4 to TRBJ2-2; 7 bases fit TRBD1. The CDR3 is 15 amino acids. J gave up 6 bases and V 11 bases, and 15 bases lay outside the gene matches.

The sample holds many counts of this clonotype. The chain has TRBV10-3 and TRBJ2-5; a possible D gene is TRBD2 (6 bases). Germline V gene sequence: CDR1 ENHRY, CDR2 SYGVKD. Deletions cut 5 bases from V and 2 bases from J, with 12 bases between. This CDR3 spans 14 amino acids. DNA for the CDR3: TGTGCCATCAGTAACGACGGGAGTCAAGAGACCCAGTACTTC. The encoded protein is CAISNDGSQETQYF.

The chain joins TRBV27 to TRBJ2-7; 10 positions match TRBD2. The CDR3 has 16 amino acids. Germline assignment: CDR1 MNHEY and CDR2 SMNVEV (reference sequence). Germline trimming cut 1 base from V and 5 bases from J; bases unmatched to any gene: 8. This CDR3 reads CASSLLFLAGVHEQYF. Written as DNA, the CDR3 is TGTGCCAGCAGTTTATTATTTCTAGCGGGAGTCCACGAGCAGTACTTC.

This clonotype appeared many times. This chain joins TRBV29-1 and TRBJ2-5, with 9 bases that match TRBD1. V was pared by 1 base and J by 4 bases, with 13 bases of the junction left unmatched. CDR3 size: 17 residues. CDR1 is SQVTM, CDR2 ANQGSEA, per germline. The CDR3 nucleotides are TGCAGCGTTGAAGTCCTCGGACAGGGGCCTGGGATAGAGACCCAGTACTTC. Its protein is CSVEVLGQGPGIETQYF.

There are many counts of this clonotype. The genes are TRBV7-8 and TRBJ2-5, with TRBD1 identical over 9 bases. Unmatched junction bases numbered 6, after V lost 6 bases and J lost 1 base. Germline assignment: CDR1 SGHVS and CDR2 FQNEAQ. This CDR3 is built from 15 residues. CDR3 protein: CASRRGQGLQETQYF. The CDR3 bases are TGTGCCAGCAGACGGGGACAGGGCCTCCAAGAGACCCAGTACTTC.

This clonotype was counted at least ten times. The J gene is TRBJ2-5, the V gene TRBV6-2 or TRBV6-3, with D maybe TRBD1 (6 bases). The CDR3 runs to 13 residues. The V end was cut by 4 bases, the J end by 3 bases, with 9 bases between. Germline V gene data show CDR1 as MNHEY and CDR2 as SVGEGT. Here the CDR3 reads CASSFSGEETQYF. CDR3 nucleotide sequence: TGTGCCAGCAGTTTTTCAGGGGAAGAGACCCAGTACTTC.

J is TRBJ2-5 and V is TRBV6-1, with D possibly TRBD1 on 7 matching bases. Per germline, CDR1 MNHNS and CDR2 SASEGT. This CDR3 is built from 15 residues. Trimming cost V 6 bases and J 7 bases, with 21 bases left between them. CDR3 nucleotide sequence: TGTGCCAGCAGCCCTAACCAGGGGGGCGTCGGGACCCAGTACTTC. It codes for CASSPNQGGVGTQYF.